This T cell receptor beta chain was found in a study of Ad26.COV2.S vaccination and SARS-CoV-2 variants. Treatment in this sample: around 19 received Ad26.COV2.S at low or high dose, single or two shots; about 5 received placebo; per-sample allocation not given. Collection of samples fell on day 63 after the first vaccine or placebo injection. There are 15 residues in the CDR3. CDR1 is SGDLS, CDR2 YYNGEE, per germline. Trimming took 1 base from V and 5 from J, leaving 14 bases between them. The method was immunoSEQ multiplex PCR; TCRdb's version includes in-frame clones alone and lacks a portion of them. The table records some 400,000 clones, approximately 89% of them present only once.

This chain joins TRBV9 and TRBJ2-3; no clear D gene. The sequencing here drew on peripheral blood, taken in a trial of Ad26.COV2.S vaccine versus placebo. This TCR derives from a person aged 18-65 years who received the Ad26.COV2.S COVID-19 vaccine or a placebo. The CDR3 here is CASSVTPDTLDTQYF. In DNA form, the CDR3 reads TGTGCCAGCAGCGTAACCCCTGACACATTAGATACGCAGTATTTT.